The 11 T cell receptor beta chains below were found in one sample sequenced in a study of spatial heterogeneity in lung cancer. Time point described: blood at routine non-recurrence follow-up after resection. Unsorted whole RNA of tumor, nontumor lung or frozen PBMC was sequenced. TCRdb passed the 5' RACE reads through MiXCR, listing each CDR3 protein once. The sample yields roughly 120,000 distinct CDR3 sequences, over 9% seen once. The specimen was PBMCs, collected at follow-up. The receptors were gathered from a male donor with early-stage non-small cell lung cancer.

This clonotype was detected many times. The chain links TRBV18 to TRBJ2-7; tentatively, D is TRBD1 (6 bases). Germline V gene lookup returns CDR1 KGHSH and CDR2 LQKENI. This CDR3 contains 15 residues. V lost 0 bases and J lost 2, with 11 bases in between. The CDR3 loop reads CASSPPTGNPYEQYF. CDR3 sequence (DNA): TGTGCCAGCTCACCACCTACAGGGAACCCCTACGAGCAGTACTTC.

This clonotype was seen a handful of times. The chain links TRBV14 to TRBJ2-2; D gene ambiguous. CDR1 and CDR2 (germline): SGHDN, FVKESK. The CDR3 length is 17 residues. The V end lost 5 bases, the J end lost 5 bases, and 21 bases lay between the germline ends. In DNA, the CDR3 is TGTGCCAGCAGCGCGTCGGGTCGCCGCAGCTATACCGGGGAGCTGTTTTTT. This translates into CASSASGRRSYTGELFF.

This rearrangement joins TRBV2 to TRBJ2-7; D may be TRBD1 (7 bases). CDR1 is SNHLY, CDR2 FYNNEI, per germline. CDR3 length equals 12 residues. V was cut by 6 bases and J by 5 bases, with 11 bases left in between. CDR3 protein: CASRRDRDEQYF. The DNA for the CDR3 is TGTGCCAGCAGGCGGGACAGAGACGAGCAGTACTTC.

In its sample, this clonotype was seen a few times. The chain couples TRBV7-2 to TRBJ1-2; 7 bases are shared with TRBD1. The CDR3 is 13 residues long. Trimming at V came to 10 bases and at J to 5 bases, leaving 10 bases not matched to a gene. The germline CDR1 and CDR2 sequences are SGHTA and FQGNSA. The CDR3 region is CATRQGVGYGYTF. CDR3 DNA: TGTGCCACCCGACAGGGTGTGGGGTATGGCTACACCTTC.

The rearrangement joins TRBV7-8 to TRBJ1-4, with D possibly being TRBD1 (5 bases). Deletions cut 5 bases from V and 6 bases from J, with 16 bases between. Germline V gene data show CDR1 as SGHVS and CDR2 as FQNEAQ. The CDR3 is 15 amino acids. CDR3 loop: CASSHLTDSDEKLFF. The CDR3 DNA reads TGTGCCAGCAGCCACTTGACAGACTCGGATGAAAAACTGTTTTTT.

This clonotype was picked up a small number of times. The V and J genes are TRBV9 and TRBJ1-6; D perhaps matches TRBD1 (5 bases). Germline loops: CDR1 SGDLS, CDR2 YYNGEE. Trimming removed 1 base from V and 9 bases from J, with 14 bases in between. This CDR3 is 15 amino acids long. CDR3 coding DNA: TGTGCCAGCAGCGTAAGTCAGGGAATTTCTTCACCCCTCCACTTT. Translated, it gives CASSVSQGISSPLHF. Drawing the rest from reference TRBV9 and TRBJ1-6, the complete variable domain is DSGVTQTPKHLITATGQRVTLRCSPRSGDLSVYWYQQSLDQGLQFLIQYYNGEERAKGNILERFSAQQFPDLHSELNLSSLELGDSALYFCASSVSQGISSPLHFGNGTRLTVT.

This clonotype has a count of ten or more. The chain links TRBV4-1 to TRBJ1-1; the D is unclear. The CDR3 runs 17 residues. Trimming stripped 1 base from V and 2 bases from J, with 17 bases between. The germline V gene has CDR1 MGHRA and CDR2 YSYEKL. The CDR3 loop is CASSQVSGRPLNTEAFF. The DNA for the CDR3 is TGCGCCAGCAGCCAAGTTTCCGGACGGCCACTCAACACTGAAGCTTTCTTT.

This clonotype was recorded many times. This chain uses TRBV10-3 with TRBJ2-7, with D tentatively TRBD2 (6 bases). CDR1 is ENHRY and CDR2 is SYGVKD in the germline V gene. V shed 11 bases and J shed 1 base, with 18 bases lying between them. The CDR3 covers 14 residues. CDR3 in amino acids: CASSEGKVSYEQYF. In DNA form, the CDR3 reads TGTGCCTCCTCGGAGGGGAAGGTATCCTACGAGCAGTACTTC.

This clonotype has only a few counts. The CDR3 DNA is TGCGCCAGCAGCCAAGAGCTAGCGGGGTACTACAATGAGCAGTTCTTC. It specifies CASSQELAGYYNEQFF. This rearrangement joins TRBV4-3 to TRBJ2-1; 9 bases line up with TRBD2. The CDR3 contains 16 residues. Germline V lookup: CDR1 LGHNA, CDR2 YSLEER. V lost 0 bases to trimming and J lost 3 bases; unmatched junction nucleotides: 3.

This clonotype was seen a handful of times. This rearrangement joins TRBV28 to TRBJ2-7; D possibly matches TRBD1 or TRBD2 (6 bases each). The V end was cut by 6 bases, the J end by 1 base, with 19 bases between. The germline gives CDR1 MDHEN, CDR2 SYDVKM. There are 16 residues in the CDR3. This CDR3 reads CASSRGQSKLSYEQYF. CDR3 coding DNA: TGTGCCAGCAGCCGGGGGCAGAGTAAATTATCCTACGAGCAGTACTTC.

The chain is built from TRBV12-3 or TRBV12-4 and TRBJ1-5; the D is unclear. The CDR3 is 16 residues long. V was shortened by 5 bases and J by 4 bases, with 18 bases between the two germline ends. The CDR3 DNA reads as TGTGCCAGCAGTCCCCGGCCAGAAAGACTGAATCAGCCCCAGCATTTT. This translates into CASSPRPERLNQPQHF.